Below, 21 T cell receptor beta chains from the same sample are listed, as sequenced in a study of blood T cell repertoires in COVID-19. Data came from immunoSEQ multiplex PCR; TCRdb stores just in-frame clones and leaves some out. The sample records around 130,000 clones, about four fifths being singletons. Sample: peripheral blood. The receptors stem from a human donor in a cohort sampled during active COVID-19.

This clone was counted only a few times. The genes are TRBV5-5 and TRBJ1-4; 8 bases align to TRBD1. The CDR3 sequence is 16 residues long. V lost 0 bases, J lost 10 bases, and 11 bases stayed unmatched. In germline, CDR1 is SGHKS, CDR2 YYEKEE (reference sequence). The CDR3 reads CASSLDFATGVGKLFF. The CDR3 nucleotides are TGTGCCAGCAGCTTGGATTTCGCGACAGGGGTAGGAAAACTGTTTTTT.

V is TRBV6-5 and J is TRBJ1-4; tentative D call: TRBD1 (5 bases). V was trimmed by 2 bases and J by 8 bases, leaving 15 bases between them. The CDR3 loop spans 15 amino acids. Germline V gene lookup returns CDR1 MNHEY and CDR2 SVGAGI. The CDR3 reads CASSYTPGGVEKLFF. The CDR3 nucleotides are TGTGCCAGCAGTTACACGCCCGGGGGGGTAGAAAAACTGTTTTTT.

This clone was found many times. J is TRBJ1-4 and V is TRBV3-1 (or the pseudogene TRBV3-2); possible D gene TRBD1, 6 bases. Germline V gene sequence: CDR1 LGHDT, CDR2 YNNKEL (reference sequence). Trimming stripped 6 bases from V and 7 bases from J, with 27 bases between. The CDR3 runs to 18 residues. CDR3 amino acids: CASSSRGTYKPRGEKLFF. DNA for the CDR3: TGTGCCAGCAGTTCTAGGGGGACGTATAAACCACGGGGTGAAAAACTGTTTTTT.

This clone was observed a single time. In the same sample, other DNA sequences code for this CDR3. The chain uses TRBV5-1 and TRBJ1-1; TRBD1 is a possible D gene (6 bases). This CDR3 is built from 14 residues. Germline V gene data show CDR1 as SGHRS and CDR2 as YFSETQ. Trimming pared 1 base from V and 1 base from J, leaving 8 bases between. CDR3 sequence: CASSLQGGNTEAFF. In DNA, the CDR3 is TGCGCCAGCAGCTTGCAAGGGGGGAACACTGAAGCTTTCTTT.

The V and J genes are TRBV6-5 and TRBJ1-6; TRBD1 matches at 9 bases. The CDR3 extends over 15 amino acids. V gave up 6 bases and J gave up 5 bases; unmatched junction bases: 5. Germline CDR1 MNHEY, CDR2 SVGAGI. CDR3 in amino acids: CASSPQGANNSPLHF. CDR3 bases: TGTGCCAGCAGCCCACAGGGGGCTAATAATTCACCCCTCCACTTT.

The genes are TRBV4-3 and TRBJ1-2, with TRBD1 as a possible D gene (5 bases). Germline assignment: CDR1 LGHNA and CDR2 YSLEER. The CDR3 totals 14 residues. Trimming pared 5 bases from V and 4 bases from J, leaving 14 bases between. In nucleotides, the CDR3 is TGCGCCAGCAGCGGAGAAGACAGCTTCTATGGCTACACCTTC. Translating gives CASSGEDSFYGYTF.

This chain joins TRBV6-5 and TRBJ2-7, with 9 bases aligning to TRBD1. The trim removed 8 bases at V and 5 bases at J, leaving 4 bases unmatched. Per germline, CDR1 MNHEY and CDR2 SVGAGI. The CDR3 consists of 12 residues. CDR3 coding DNA: TGTGCCAGCCAGGACAGGGGCCACGAGCAGTACTTC. Translated: CASQDRGHEQYF.

The gene calls are TRBV6-6 and TRBJ2-4; unclear D gene. CDR1 is MNHNY and CDR2 is SVGAGI in the germline V gene (reference sequence). The CDR3 extends over 16 amino acids. Trimming removed 3 bases at V and 0 bases at J, with 12 bases between. The CDR3 sequence is CASSYGGELAKNIQYF. The CDR3 DNA follows: TGTGCCAGCAGTTATGGCGGAGAGCTAGCCAAAAACATTCAGTACTTC.

The CDR3 nucleotides read TGTGCCAGCAGCTTATCCCCATTCTACGAGCAGTACTTC. Protein sequence: CASSLSPFYEQYF. The chain has TRBV7-2 and TRBJ2-7; no firm D call. CDR1 and CDR2 (germline): SGHTA, FQGNSA. V was pared by 2 bases and J by 3 bases, with 8 bases between. CDR3 length: 13 amino acids. The variable domain in full, with the rest retrieved from reference TRBV7-2 and TRBJ2-7, is GAGVSQSPSNKVTEKGKDVELRCDPISGHTALYWYRQSLGQGLEFLIYFQGNSAPDKSGLPSDRFSAERTGGSVSTLTIQRTQQEDSAVYLCASSLSPFYEQYFGPGTRLTVT.

Remarks on this clone: Different DNA sequences within this sample yield the same CDR3. V and J are TRBV29-1 and TRBJ1-1, with D possibly TRBD1 on 5 matching bases. The V end lost 7 bases, the J end lost 1 base, and 10 bases lay between the germline ends. CDR1 is SQVTM, CDR2 ANQGSEA, per germline. The CDR3 contains 12 residues. The CDR3 DNA reads TGCAGCGCAGCGCAGGGGAACACTGAAGCTTTCTTT. This gives the protein CSAAQGNTEAFF.

Remarks on this clone: One junction end disagrees with the germline gene, perhaps due to a read error. V is TRBV28 and J is TRBJ2-1; tentative D call: TRBD1 (5 bases). The CDR3 loop spans 12 amino acids. Germline loops: CDR1 MDHEN, CDR2 SYDVKM. CDR3 loop: CASSFAGFPQIF. Written as DNA, the CDR3 is TGTGCCAGCAGTTTCGCAGGGTTTCCGCAAATCTTC.

The gene calls are TRBV3-1 (or the pseudogene TRBV3-2) and TRBJ1-4; 7 bases line up with TRBD1. V dropped 4 bases and J dropped 7; count of bases not matched to a gene: 15. CDR1 is LGHDT, CDR2 YNNKEL, per germline (reference sequence). The CDR3 is 17 residues long. The CDR3 DNA is TGTGCCAGCAGCCCCGGTTTTTACAGGGGTGAGGGTGAAAAACTGTTTTTT. Protein: CASSPGFYRGEGEKLFF.

The chain combines TRBV10-1 with TRBJ2-5; TRBD2 matches 7 bases. The V gene end was trimmed by 0 bases and the J gene end by 7 bases; junction bases not matched to a gene: 8. Germline loops: CDR1 WNHNN, CDR2 SYGVQD (reference sequence). CDR3 length equals 15 residues. The CDR3: CASSESTGGSSTQYF. Here the CDR3 DNA reads TGCGCCAGCAGTGAGTCGACGGGGGGTAGTTCGACCCAGTACTTC.

In its sample, this clone was seen once. The CDR3 DNA is TGTGCCAGCAGCTTAAAGGAGACGGTTAGCTCCTACAATGAGCAGTTCTTC. This sequence encodes CASSLKETVSSYNEQFF. The chain links TRBV7-8 to TRBJ2-1; D is uncertain. Trimming left V 2 bases short and J 0 bases short, with 14 bases between. CDR3 size: 17 residues. Germline V CDR1 and CDR2: SGHVS, FQNEAQ.

This rearrangement joins TRBV3-1 (or the pseudogene TRBV3-2) to TRBJ2-7; 8 nucleotides match TRBD2. Germline values: CDR1 LGHDT, CDR2 YNNKEL (reference sequence). Trimming removed 1 base from V and 3 bases from J; junction bases left unmatched: 14. The CDR3 loop spans 18 amino acids. DNA for the CDR3: TGTGCCAGCAGCCAAGGTGGCCCAAACCTAGCGGGTATCTACGAGCAGTACTTC. As protein: CASSQGGPNLAGIYEQYF.

V usage is TRBV27 and J usage is TRBJ1-4; 9 nucleotides line up with TRBD1. The CDR3 is 18 amino acids. V lost 0 bases and J lost 8; bases outside the gene matches: 13. CDR1 and CDR2 from the germline V gene are MNHEY and SMNVEV (reference sequence). The CDR3 DNA is TGTGCCAGCAGTTTATCGAGACCTCGGACAGGGGTGTACGAAAAACTGTTTTTT. Translated: CASSLSRPRTGVYEKLFF.

The chain carries TRBV5-4 and TRBJ2-5; TRBD2 aligns across 8 bases. J lost 5 bases, V lost 1 base, and 4 bases had no gene match. CDR3 length: 14 amino acids. The V gene's germline CDR1 is SGHNT and CDR2 YYREEE (reference sequence). Here the CDR3 reads CASSLFGGGETQYF. CDR3 coding DNA: TGTGCCAGCAGCTTGTTTGGCGGGGGGGAGACCCAGTACTTC.

The V and J genes are TRBV19 and TRBJ2-3; D gene unclear. Germline lookup yields CDR1 LNHDA and CDR2 SQIVND (reference sequence). Trimming took off 5 bases at V and 5 bases at J, with 20 bases between the two ends. This CDR3 is 16 amino acids long. CDR3 nucleotide sequence: TGTGCCAGTAGTTCTTCCATAGTCCTATCTGGAGATACGCAGTATTTT. Protein: CASSSSIVLSGDTQYF.

This clone was seen a single time. The genes are TRBV20-1 and TRBJ1-3; tentatively, D is TRBD1 (5 bases). The germline V and J ends were trimmed by 3 bases and 4 bases, with 16 bases remaining between them. Per the germline V gene, CDR1 is DFQATT and CDR2 is SNEGSKA (reference sequence). The CDR3 loop spans 15 amino acids. CDR3 sequence (DNA): TGCAGTGCTAGTTTCCTTGGGAGGGGAGGAAACACCATATATTTT. Amino acid sequence: CSASFLGRGGNTIYF.

This clone was seen a single time. The same CDR3 is also encoded by other DNA sequences in this sample. This chain uses TRBV2 with TRBJ2-2, with 11 bases lining up with TRBD2. Germline CDR1 SNHLY, CDR2 FYNNEI. This CDR3 spans 15 amino acids. V shed 8 bases and J 7 bases; nucleotides not matched to a gene: 9. Written as DNA, the CDR3 is TGTGCCAGCCGAATAGCGGGGGGGCAGGTCGGGGAGCTGTTTTTT. This encodes CASRIAGGQVGELFF.

V and J are TRBV5-1 and TRBJ2-1, with D tentatively TRBD1 (5 bases). V was clipped by 1 base and J by 6 bases, with 11 bases between them. The CDR3 runs 14 residues. CDR1 is SGHRS and CDR2 is YFSETQ in the germline V gene. The CDR3 sequence is CASSLMNQGNEQFF. The DNA of the CDR3 is TGCGCCAGCAGCTTGATGAACCAGGGCAATGAGCAGTTCTTC. Drawing the rest from reference TRBV5-1 and TRBJ2-1, the complete variable domain is KAGVTQTPRYLIKTRGQQVTLSCSPISGHRSVSWYQQTPGQGLQFLFEYFSETQRNKGNFPGRFSGRQFSNSRSEMNVSTLELGDSALYLCASSLMNQGNEQFFGPGTRLTVL.